This T cell receptor beta chain was identified in a study of T cell changes during pregnancy in multiple sclerosis. TCRdb's table, derived via immunoSEQ multiplex PCR, lists solely in-frame clones and lacks some. The profile covers 65,000 to 70,000 clones, with approximately 92% appearing a single time and less than 2% taken by the ten largest. The length of the CDR3 is 16 residues. The J segment lost 8 bases and the V segment lost 5 bases, leaving 14 bases of the junction unmatched. Germline CDR1 reads SGHTA; CDR2 reads FQGNSA. The receptor's source is a female donor in good health, enrolled as a control in a pregnancy study. The V call is TRBV7-2, the J call TRBJ2-1; 8 nucleotides agree with TRBD2. Sequenced material: peripheral blood, taken in the third trimester of pregnancy. This CDR3 is CASSHKRSGSPHEQFF. For the CDR3, the DNA is TGTGCCAGCAGCCACAAACGCAGCGGGAGCCCCCATGAGCAGTTCTTC.